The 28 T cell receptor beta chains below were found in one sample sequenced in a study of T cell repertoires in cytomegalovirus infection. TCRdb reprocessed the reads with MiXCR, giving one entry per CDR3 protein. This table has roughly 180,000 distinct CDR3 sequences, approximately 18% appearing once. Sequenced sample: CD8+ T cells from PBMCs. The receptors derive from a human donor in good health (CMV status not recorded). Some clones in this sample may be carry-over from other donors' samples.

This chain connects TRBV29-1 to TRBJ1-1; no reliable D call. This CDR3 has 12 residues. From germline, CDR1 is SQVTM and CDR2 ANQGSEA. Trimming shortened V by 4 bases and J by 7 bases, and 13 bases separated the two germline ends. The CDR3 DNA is TGCAGCGTTGCGGGAGCGGCTTATGAAGCTTTCTTT. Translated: CSVAGAAYEAFF.

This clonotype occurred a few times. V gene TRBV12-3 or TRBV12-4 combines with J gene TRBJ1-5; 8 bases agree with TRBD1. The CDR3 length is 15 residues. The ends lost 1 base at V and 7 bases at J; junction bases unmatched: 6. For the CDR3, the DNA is TGTGCCAGCAGTTTAGGAGCAGGGGGCCACCAGCCCCAGCATTTT. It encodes CASSLGAGGHQPQHF.

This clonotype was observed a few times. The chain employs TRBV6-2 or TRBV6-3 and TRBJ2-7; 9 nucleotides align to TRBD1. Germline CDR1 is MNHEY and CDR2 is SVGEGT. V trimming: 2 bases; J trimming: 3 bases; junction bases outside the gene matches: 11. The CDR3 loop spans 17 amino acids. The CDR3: CASSYPTGQGSFYEQYF. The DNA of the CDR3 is TGTGCCAGCAGTTACCCGACGGGACAGGGTTCTTTCTACGAGCAGTACTTC.

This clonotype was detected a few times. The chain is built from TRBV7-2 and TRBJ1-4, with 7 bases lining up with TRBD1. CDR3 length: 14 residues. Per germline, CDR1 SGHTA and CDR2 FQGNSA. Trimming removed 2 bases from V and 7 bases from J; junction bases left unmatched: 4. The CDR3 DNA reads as TGTGCCAGCAGCTTAAGGGACAGACGTGAAAAACTGTTTTTT. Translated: CASSLRDRREKLFF. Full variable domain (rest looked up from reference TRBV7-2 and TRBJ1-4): GAGVSQSPSNKVTEKGKDVELRCDPISGHTALYWYRQSLGQGLEFLIYFQGNSAPDKSGLPSDRFSAERTGGSVSTLTIQRTQQEDSAVYLCASSLRDRREKLFFGSGTQLSVL.

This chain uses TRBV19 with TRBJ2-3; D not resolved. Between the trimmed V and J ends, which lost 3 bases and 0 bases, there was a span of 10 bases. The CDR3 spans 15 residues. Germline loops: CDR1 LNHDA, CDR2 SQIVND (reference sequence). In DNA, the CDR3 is TGTGCCAGTAGTATCCTCCCGACTAGCACAGATACGCAGTATTTT. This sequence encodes CASSILPTSTDTQYF. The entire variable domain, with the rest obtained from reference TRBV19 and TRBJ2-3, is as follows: DGGITQSPKYLFRKEGQNVTLSCEQNLNHDAMYWYRQDPGQGLRLIYYSQIVNDFQKGDIAEGYSVSREKKESFPLTVTSAQKNPTAFYLCASSILPTSTDTQYFGPGTRLTVL.

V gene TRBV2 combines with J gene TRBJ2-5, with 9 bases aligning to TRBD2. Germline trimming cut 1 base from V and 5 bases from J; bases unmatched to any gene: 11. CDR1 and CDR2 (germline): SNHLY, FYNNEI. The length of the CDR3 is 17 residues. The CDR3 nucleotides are TGTGCCAGCAGTGAAGGTGTGGCGGGGGGGGTCCTTGAGACCCAGTACTTC. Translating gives CASSEGVAGGVLETQYF.

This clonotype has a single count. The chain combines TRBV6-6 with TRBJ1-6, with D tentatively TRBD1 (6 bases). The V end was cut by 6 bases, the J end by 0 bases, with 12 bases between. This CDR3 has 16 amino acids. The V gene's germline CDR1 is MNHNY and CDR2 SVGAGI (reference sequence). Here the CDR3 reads CASSGLTGSYNSPLHF. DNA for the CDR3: TGTGCCAGCAGCGGCTTGACAGGCTCCTATAATTCACCCCTCCACTTT.

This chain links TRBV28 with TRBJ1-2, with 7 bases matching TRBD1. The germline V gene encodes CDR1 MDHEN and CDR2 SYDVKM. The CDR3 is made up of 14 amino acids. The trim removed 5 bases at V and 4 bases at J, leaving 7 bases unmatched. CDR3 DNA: TGTGCCAGCAGTCCGCATCGGACAGGCTATGGCTACACCTTC. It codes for CASSPHRTGYGYTF.

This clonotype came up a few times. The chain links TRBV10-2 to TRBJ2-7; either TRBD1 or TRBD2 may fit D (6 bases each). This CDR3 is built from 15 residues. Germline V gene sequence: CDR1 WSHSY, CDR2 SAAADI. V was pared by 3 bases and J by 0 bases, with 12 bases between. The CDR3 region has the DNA TGCGCCAGCAGTGAAAGGGGGGCCTTCTCCTACGAGCAGTACTTC. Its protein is CASSERGAFSYEQYF.

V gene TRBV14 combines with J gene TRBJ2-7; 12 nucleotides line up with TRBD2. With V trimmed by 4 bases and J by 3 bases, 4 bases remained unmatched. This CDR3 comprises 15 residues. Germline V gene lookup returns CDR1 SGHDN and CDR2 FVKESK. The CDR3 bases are TGTGCCAGCAGCCGCACTAGCGGGGGGAACTACGAGCAGTACTTC. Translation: CASSRTSGGNYEQYF. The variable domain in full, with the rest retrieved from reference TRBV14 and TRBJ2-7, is EAGVTQFPSHSVIEKGQTVTLRCDPISGHDNLYWYRRVMGKEIKFLLHFVKESKQDESGMPNNRFLAERTGGTYSTLKVQPAELEDSGVYFCASSRTSGGNYEQYFGPGTRLTVT.

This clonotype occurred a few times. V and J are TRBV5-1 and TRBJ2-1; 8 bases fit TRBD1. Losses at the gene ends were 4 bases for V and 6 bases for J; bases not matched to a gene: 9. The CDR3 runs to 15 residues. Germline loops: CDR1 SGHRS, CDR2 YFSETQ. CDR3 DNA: TGCGCCAGCAGCCCAAGACAGGGGATGTTCAATGAGCAGTTCTTC. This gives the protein CASSPRQGMFNEQFF.

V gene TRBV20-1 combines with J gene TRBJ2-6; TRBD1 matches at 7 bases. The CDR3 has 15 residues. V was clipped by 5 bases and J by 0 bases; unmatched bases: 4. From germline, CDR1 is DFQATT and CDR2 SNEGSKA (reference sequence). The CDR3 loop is CSARDSASGANVLTF. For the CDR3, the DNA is TGCAGTGCTCGGGACAGCGCCTCTGGGGCCAACGTCCTGACTTTC.

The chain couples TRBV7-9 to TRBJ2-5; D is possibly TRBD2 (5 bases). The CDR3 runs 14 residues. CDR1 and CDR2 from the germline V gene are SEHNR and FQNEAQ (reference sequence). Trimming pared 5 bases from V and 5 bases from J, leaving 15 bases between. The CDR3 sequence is CASSPRPGGETQYF. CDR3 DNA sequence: TGTGCCAGCAGCCCCCGCCCCGGCGGGGAGACCCAGTACTTC.

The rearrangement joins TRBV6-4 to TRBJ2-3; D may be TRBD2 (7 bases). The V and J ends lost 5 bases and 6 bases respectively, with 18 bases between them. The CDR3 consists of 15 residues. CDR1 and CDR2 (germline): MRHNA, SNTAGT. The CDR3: CASSTGGTTGDTQYF. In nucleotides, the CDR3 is TGTGCCAGCAGTACGGGGGGAACCACAGGGGATACGCAGTATTTT.

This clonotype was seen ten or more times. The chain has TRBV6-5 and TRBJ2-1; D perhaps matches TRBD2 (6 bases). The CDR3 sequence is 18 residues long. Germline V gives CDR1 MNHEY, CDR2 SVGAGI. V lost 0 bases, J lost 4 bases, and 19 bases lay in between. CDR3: CASSYSTEGYERYNEQFF. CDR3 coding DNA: TGTGCCAGCAGTTACTCTACGGAGGGTTATGAACGATACAATGAGCAGTTCTTC.

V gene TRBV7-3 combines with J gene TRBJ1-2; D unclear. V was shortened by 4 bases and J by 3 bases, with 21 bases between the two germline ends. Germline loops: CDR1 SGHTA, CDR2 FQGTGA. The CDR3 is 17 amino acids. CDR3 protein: CASSSQVGSEPHYGYTF. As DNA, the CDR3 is TGTGCCAGCAGCTCCCAGGTCGGGAGCGAACCCCACTATGGCTACACCTTC. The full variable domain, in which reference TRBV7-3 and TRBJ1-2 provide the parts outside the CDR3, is GAGVSQTPSNKVTEKGKYVELRCDPISGHTALYWYRQSLGQGPEFLIYFQGTGAADDSGLPNDRFFAVRPEGSVSTLKIQRTERGDSAVYLCASSSQVGSEPHYGYTFGSGTRLTVV.

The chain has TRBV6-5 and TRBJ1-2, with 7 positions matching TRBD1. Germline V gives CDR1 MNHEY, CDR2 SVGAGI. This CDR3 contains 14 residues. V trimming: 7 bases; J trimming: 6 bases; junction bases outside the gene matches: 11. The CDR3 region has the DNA TGTGCCAGCAAACAGGGGCGTAGTTTGCATGGCTACACCTTC. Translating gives CASKQGRSLHGYTF.

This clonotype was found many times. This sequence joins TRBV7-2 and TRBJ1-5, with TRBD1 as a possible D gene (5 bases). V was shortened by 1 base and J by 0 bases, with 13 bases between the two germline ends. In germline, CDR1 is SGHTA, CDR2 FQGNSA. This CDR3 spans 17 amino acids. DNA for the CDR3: TGTGCCAGCAGCTTAGATGTGGGGCCCTATAGCAATCAGCCCCAGCATTTT. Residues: CASSLDVGPYSNQPQHF.

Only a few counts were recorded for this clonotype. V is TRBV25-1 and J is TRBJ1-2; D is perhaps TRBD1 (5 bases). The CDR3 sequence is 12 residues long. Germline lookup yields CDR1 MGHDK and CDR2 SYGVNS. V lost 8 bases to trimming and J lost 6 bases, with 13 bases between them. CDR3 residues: CASGEEGDGYTF. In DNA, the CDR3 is TGTGCCAGCGGCGAGGAAGGGGATGGCTACACCTTC.

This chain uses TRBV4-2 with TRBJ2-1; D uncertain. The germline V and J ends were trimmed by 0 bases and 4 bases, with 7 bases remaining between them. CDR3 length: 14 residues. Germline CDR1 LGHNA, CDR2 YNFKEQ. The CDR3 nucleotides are TGTGCCAGCAGCCAAGACGGTTCTTACAATGAGCAGTTCTTC. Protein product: CASSQDGSYNEQFF.

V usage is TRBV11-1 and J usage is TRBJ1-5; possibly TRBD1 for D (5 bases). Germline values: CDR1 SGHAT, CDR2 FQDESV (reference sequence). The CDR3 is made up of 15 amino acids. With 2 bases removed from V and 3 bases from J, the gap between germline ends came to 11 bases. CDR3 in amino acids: CASSLMWGDNQPQHF. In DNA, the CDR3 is TGTGCCAGCAGCTTAATGTGGGGGGACAATCAGCCCCAGCATTTT.

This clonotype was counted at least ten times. In DNA, the CDR3 is TGTGCCAGCAGCTTAGGTTCCGGGGACAGGGCTGACTATGGCTACACCTTC. As protein: CASSLGSGDRADYGYTF. The J gene is TRBJ1-2, the V gene TRBV7-2; 9 bases agree with TRBD1. This CDR3 spans 17 amino acids. In germline, CDR1 is SGHTA, CDR2 FQGNSA. The V gene end was trimmed by 1 base and the J gene end by 3 bases; junction bases not matched to a gene: 9.

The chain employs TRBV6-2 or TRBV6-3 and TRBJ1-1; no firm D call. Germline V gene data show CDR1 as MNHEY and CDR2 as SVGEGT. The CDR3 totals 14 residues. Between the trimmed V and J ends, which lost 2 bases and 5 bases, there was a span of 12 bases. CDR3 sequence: CASSYRDFGTEAFF. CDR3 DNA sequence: TGTGCCAGCAGTTACAGGGATTTTGGGACTGAAGCTTTCTTT.

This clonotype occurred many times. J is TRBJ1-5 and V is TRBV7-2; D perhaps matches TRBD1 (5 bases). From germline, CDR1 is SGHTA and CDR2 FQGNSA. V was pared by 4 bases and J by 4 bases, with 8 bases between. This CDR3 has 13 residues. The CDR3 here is CASSSTANQPQHF. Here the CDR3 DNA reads TGTGCCAGCAGCTCGACAGCGAATCAGCCCCAGCATTTT.

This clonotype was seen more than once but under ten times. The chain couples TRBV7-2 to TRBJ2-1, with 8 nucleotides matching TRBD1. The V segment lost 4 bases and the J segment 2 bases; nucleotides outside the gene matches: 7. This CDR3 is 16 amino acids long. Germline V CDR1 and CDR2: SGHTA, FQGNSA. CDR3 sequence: CASSSPGQETYNEQFF. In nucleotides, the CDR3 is TGTGCCAGCAGCTCCCCGGGACAGGAGACCTACAATGAGCAGTTCTTC.

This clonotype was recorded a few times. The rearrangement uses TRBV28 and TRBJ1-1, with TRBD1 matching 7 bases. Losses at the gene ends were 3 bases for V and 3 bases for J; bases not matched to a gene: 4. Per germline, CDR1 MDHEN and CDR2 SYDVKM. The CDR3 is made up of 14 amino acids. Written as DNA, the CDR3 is TGTGCCAGCAGTTTTACAGGGGATGACACTGAAGCTTTCTTT. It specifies CASSFTGDDTEAFF. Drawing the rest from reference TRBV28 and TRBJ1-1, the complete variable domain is DVKVTQSSRYLVKRTGEKVFLECVQDMDHENMFWYRQDPGLGLRLIYFSYDVKMKEKGDIPEGYSVSREKKERFSLILESASTNQTSMYLCASSFTGDDTEAFFGQGTRLTVV.

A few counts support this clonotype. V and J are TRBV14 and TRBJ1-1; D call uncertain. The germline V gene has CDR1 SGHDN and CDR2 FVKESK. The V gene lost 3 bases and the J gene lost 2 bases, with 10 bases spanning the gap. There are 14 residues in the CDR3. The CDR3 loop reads CASSHGRGNTEAFF. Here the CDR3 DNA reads TGTGCCAGCAGCCACGGACGGGGTAACACTGAAGCTTTCTTT.

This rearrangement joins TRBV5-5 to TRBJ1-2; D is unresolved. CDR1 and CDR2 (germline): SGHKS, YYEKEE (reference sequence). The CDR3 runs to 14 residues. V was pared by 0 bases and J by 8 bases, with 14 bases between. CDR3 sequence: CASSLDPAGVGYTF. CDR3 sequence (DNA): TGTGCCAGCAGCTTGGACCCCGCCGGGGTCGGCTACACCTTC.